This T cell receptor (beta chain) was sequenced for a study of blood T cell repertoires in COVID-19. This clone has a single count. The germline V gene encodes CDR1 GTSNPN and CDR2 SVGIG (reference sequence). This CDR3 contains 15 residues. The ends were cut back, 4 bases at V and 4 bases at J, with 19 bases in the middle. Assay: immunoSEQ multiplex PCR; the TCRdb copy retains only in-frame clones and omits some. The sample has 130,000 to 150,000 clones, roughly 90% seen once. Sequencing used peripheral blood. The sequence came from a man between 70 and 80 years old with acute or convalescent COVID-19. The chain uses TRBV30 and TRBJ1-2; perhaps TRBD1 as D (6 bases). In nucleotides, the CDR3 is TGTGCCTGGATTGTCCGGGGCAGGGGCTTCTATGGCTACACCTTC. It is translated as CAWIVRGRGFYGYTF.